What follows are 31 T cell receptor beta chains derived from one specimen sequenced in a study of cytomegalovirus exposure and HLA in healthy donors. The primer mix had 60 Vbeta and 13 Jbeta primers. The repertoire was sequenced with immunoSEQ multiplex PCR; TCRdb's copy has only in-frame clones and lacks some. The table shows around 220,000 clones, with 60% to 80% occurring only once. Sequenced material: PBMCs. The receptors stem from a woman aged 25 to 39 in good health and CMV-seronegative.

The chain is built from TRBV21-1 and TRBJ1-2. TRBV21-1 is shown as a pseudogene. This CDR3 has 11 residues. This CDR3 reads CASTGGYGYTF. The CDR3 nucleotides read TGTGCCAGCACCGGGGGATATGGCTACACCTTC.

This clone came up a few times. This chain joins TRBV6-5 and TRBJ1-1; 9 nucleotides agree with TRBD1. Trimming removed 0 bases from V and 5 bases from J; junction bases left unmatched: 4. Germline V CDR1 and CDR2: MNHEY, SVGAGI. This CDR3 contains 15 residues. The chain's CDR3 is CASSYSTGGRTEAFF. CDR3 in DNA: TGTGCCAGCAGTTACTCGACAGGGGGGAGGACTGAAGCTTTCTTT.

Of note for this clone: Distinct nucleotide sequences in the sample also encode this CDR3. The gene calls are TRBV4-2 and TRBJ2-2, with 10 nucleotides matching TRBD1. CDR3 length equals 13 residues. Trimming cost V 6 bases and J 7 bases; bases outside gene matches: 2. Germline V gives CDR1 LGHNA, CDR2 YNFKEQ. The CDR3, as DNA: TGTGCCAGCAGAGGGACAGGGGTCGGGGAGCTGTTTTTT. It yields the protein CASRGTGVGELFF.

The rearrangement joins TRBV27 to TRBJ1-2; 9 bases are shared with TRBD1. Germline V gives CDR1 MNHEY, CDR2 SMNVEV (reference sequence). The CDR3 length is 15 residues. The ends lost 4 bases at V and 7 bases at J; junction bases unmatched: 10. CDR3 region: CASSSPGQGESGYTF. The CDR3 nucleotides read TGTGCCAGCAGTTCACCGGGACAGGGAGAAAGTGGCTACACCTTC.

This chain uses TRBV18 with TRBJ2-7; a possible D gene is TRBD2 (6 bases). This CDR3 is 15 amino acids long. The V end lost 3 bases, the J end lost 1 base, and 13 bases lay between the germline ends. CDR1 is KGHSH, CDR2 LQKENI, per germline. The CDR3 protein is CASSPSREISYEQYF. The DNA of the CDR3 is TGTGCCAGCTCACCTTCACGGGAGATTTCCTACGAGCAGTACTTC. Full variable domain (remainder filled in from reference TRBV18 and TRBJ2-7): NAGVMQNPRHLVRRRGQEARLRCSPMKGHSHVYWYRQLPEEGLKFMVYLQKENIIDESGMPKERFSAEFPKEGPSILRIQQVVRGDSAAYFCASSPSREISYEQYFGPGTRLTVT.

This clone was observed a single time. J is TRBJ1-2 and V is TRBV6-5, with no clear D. V lost 6 bases and J 2 bases, leaving 10 bases between the germline ends. The CDR3 extends over 13 amino acids. Per germline, CDR1 MNHEY and CDR2 SVGAGI. The CDR3 loop reads CASRRNLNYGYTF. The CDR3 DNA reads as TGTGCCAGCAGGAGGAATTTAAACTATGGCTACACCTTC.

This sequence joins TRBV7-9 and TRBJ2-7; no clear D gene. CDR3 length: 12 residues. Germline lookup yields CDR1 SEHNR and CDR2 FQNEAQ (reference sequence). V gave up 2 bases and J gave up 4 bases, with 6 bases separating them. As DNA, the CDR3 is TGTGCCAGCAGCTTACAGAATTACGAGCAGTACTTC. Residues: CASSLQNYEQYF.

The chain is built from TRBV19 and TRBJ1-2, with TRBD1 matching over 7 bases. CDR1 is LNHDA and CDR2 is SQIVND in the germline V gene (reference sequence). The CDR3 is made up of 16 amino acids. V was clipped by 9 bases and J by 12 bases; unmatched bases: 25. This chain's CDR3 is CASKPQSDRAPEENTF. In DNA form, the CDR3 reads TGTGCCAGCAAGCCCCAATCAGACAGGGCTCCCGAAGAAAACACCTTC.

This clone appeared a single time. The rearrangement links TRBV15 to TRBJ1-4; D gene unclear. The CDR3 extends over 15 amino acids. V lost 0 bases and J 7 bases, leaving 12 bases between the germline ends. Germline assignment: CDR1 LNHNV and CDR2 YYDKDF (reference sequence). The CDR3 loop is CATSRDRSIFEKLFF. The CDR3 coding sequence is TGTGCCACCAGCAGAGATCGATCTATTTTTGAAAAACTGTTTTTT.

The V call is TRBV30, the J call TRBJ2-7; D gene uncertain. The length of the CDR3 is 11 residues. Deletions cut 1 base from V and 3 bases from J, with 4 bases between. From germline, CDR1 is GTSNPN and CDR2 SVGIG (reference sequence). CDR3 residues: CAWSANYEQYF. The DNA for the CDR3 is TGTGCCTGGAGTGCCAACTACGAGCAGTACTTC.

The sample holds one count of this clone. The chain recombines TRBV5-1 with TRBJ1-2; 9 bases agree with TRBD1. There are 13 residues in the CDR3. Germline CDR1 and CDR2: SGHRS and YFSETQ. With 4 bases clipped from V and 5 bases from J, the junction kept 3 bases outside the gene matches. CDR3 in DNA: TGCGCCAGCAGCGATGGACAGGGGTATGGCTACACCTTC. Its protein product is CASSDGQGYGYTF.

The chain employs TRBV7-9 and TRBJ1-2; TRBD1 might be the D (6 bases). V lost 5 bases to trimming and J lost 4 bases, with 14 bases between them. CDR1 and CDR2 (germline): SEHNR, FQNEAQ (reference sequence). The CDR3 sequence is 14 residues long. CDR3 sequence reads: CASSHTDRSYGYTF. The CDR3 DNA sequence: TGTGCCAGCAGCCACACCGACAGGTCCTATGGCTACACCTTC.

A single count supports this clone. The CDR3 loop reads CASSLKGTGGALPDTQYF. CDR3 coding DNA: TGCGCCAGCAGCCTTAAAGGGACAGGGGGTGCCTTGCCGGATACGCAGTATTTT. V and J are TRBV5-1 and TRBJ2-3; 11 bases agree with TRBD1. The CDR3 covers 18 residues. The V and J ends lost 4 bases and 6 bases, in that order; junction bases with no gene match: 16. Per germline, CDR1 SGHRS and CDR2 YFSETQ.

The chain joins TRBV10-1 to TRBJ2-1, with D possibly TRBD1 on 5 matching bases. CDR1 and CDR2 from the germline V gene are WNHNN and SYGVQD (reference sequence). The CDR3 extends over 14 amino acids. Trimming took 5 bases from V and 5 from J, leaving 13 bases between them. This CDR3 is CASSSILGHNEQFF. The CDR3 region has the DNA TGCGCCAGCAGTAGTATTCTGGGGCACAATGAGCAGTTCTTC.

The rearrangement links TRBV13 to TRBJ2-3, with TRBD2 matching 10 bases. Germline CDR1 PRHDT, CDR2 FYEKMQ (reference sequence). V gave up 6 bases and J gave up 1 base; unmatched junction bases: 7. CDR3 size: 16 residues. In DNA form, the CDR3 reads TGTGCCAGCAGACCAAACCTAGCGGGGGGCACAGATACGCAGTATTTT. Amino acids: CASRPNLAGGTDTQYF.

The CDR3 here is CASSLAMTGGNEQFF. The CDR3 DNA reads as TGTGCCAGCAGCTTAGCCATGACAGGGGGCAATGAGCAGTTCTTC. V and J are TRBV7-9 and TRBJ2-1; TRBD1 aligns across 9 bases. The length of the CDR3 is 15 residues. Trimming cost V 0 bases and J 6 bases; bases outside gene matches: 3. The germline V gene has CDR1 SEHNR and CDR2 FQNEAQ (reference sequence).

The rearrangement links TRBV7-8 to TRBJ2-7; 11 bases are shared with TRBD2. This CDR3 is built from 15 residues. Germline CDR1 is SGHVS and CDR2 is FQNEAQ. After removal of 5 bases from V and 4 bases from J, the junction contained 7 bases not matched to a gene. The CDR3 spells CASSKRTSGSYEQYF. As DNA, the CDR3 is TGTGCCAGCAGCAAAAGGACTAGCGGGTCGTACGAGCAGTACTTC.

The chain joins TRBV7-9 to TRBJ2-3, with 11 bases identical to TRBD2. CDR3 length: 15 amino acids. J was trimmed by 2 bases and V by 8 bases; bases with no gene match: 6. Germline V gene sequence: CDR1 SEHNR, CDR2 FQNEAQ (reference sequence). This CDR3 is CASVGTSGITDTQYF. In DNA form, the CDR3 reads TGTGCCAGCGTGGGGACTAGCGGAATCACAGATACGCAGTATTTT.

This clone has only a few counts. V and J are TRBV4-1 and TRBJ1-1; D unclear. The germline V and J ends were trimmed by 0 bases and 3 bases, with 11 bases remaining between them. The CDR3 totals 15 residues. Germline CDR1 and CDR2: MGHRA and YSYEKL. CDR3 residues: CASSQELSPYTEAFF. Here the CDR3 DNA reads TGCGCCAGCAGCCAAGAACTTAGCCCCTACACTGAAGCTTTCTTT.

V gene TRBV2 combines with J gene TRBJ1-5; 12 nucleotides align to TRBD1. The CDR3 extends over 18 amino acids. After removal of 6 bases from V and 0 bases from J, the junction contained 9 bases not matched to a gene. Germline CDR1 is SNHLY and CDR2 is FYNNEI. CDR3 in DNA: TGTGCCAGCAGGGGGGACAGGGGGCCGTCCCTTAGCAATCAGCCCCAGCATTTT. This translates into CASRGDRGPSLSNQPQHF. Based on the CDR3 plus reference TRBV2 and TRBJ1-5, the full variable domain is EPEVTQTPSHQVTQMGQEVILRCVPISNHLYFYWYRQILGQKVEFLVSFYNNEISEKSEIFDDQFSVERPDGSNFTLKIRSTKLEDSAMYFCASRGDRGPSLSNQPQHFGDGTRLSIL.

V usage is TRBV7-2 and J usage is TRBJ1-1, with a possible D match to TRBD1 (5 bases). The CDR3 extends over 13 amino acids. Trimming took 1 base from V and 4 from J, leaving 7 bases between them. Germline CDR1 is SGHTA and CDR2 is FQGNSA. The CDR3 coding sequence is TGTGCCAGCAGCTTAGGACAGACCACTGAAGCTTTCTTT. It codes for CASSLGQTTEAFF.

The rearrangement joins TRBV4-2 to TRBJ1-1; D is unresolved. Germline V CDR1 and CDR2: LGHNA, YNFKEQ. CDR3 size: 15 residues. V was shortened by 3 bases and J by 4 bases, with 15 bases between the two germline ends. This CDR3 reads CASSQGTAGLTEAFF. For the CDR3, the DNA is TGTGCCAGCAGCCAGGGAACCGCGGGCCTCACTGAAGCTTTCTTT.

The CDR3 region is CASSVGPGAQETQYF. As DNA, the CDR3 is TGTGCCAGCAGCGTAGGGCCAGGGGCACAAGAGACCCAGTACTTC. The chain is built from TRBV9 and TRBJ2-5; a possible D gene is TRBD1 (6 bases). CDR1 and CDR2 (germline): SGDLS, YYNGEE. This CDR3 has 15 residues. Trimming cost V 0 bases and J 2 bases, with 11 bases left between them.

V is TRBV7-3 and J is TRBJ1-1; no definite D call. V dropped 5 bases and J dropped 1 base, with 8 bases sitting between them. CDR1 is SGHTA and CDR2 is FQGTGA in the germline V gene. The CDR3 is made up of 13 amino acids. CDR3 protein: CASSLSWNTEAFF. The CDR3 nucleotides are TGTGCCAGCAGCCTGTCTTGGAACACTGAAGCTTTCTTT.

Only a few counts were recorded for this clone. The rearrangement uses TRBV6-5 and TRBJ1-1; 8 bases match TRBD1. CDR3 length equals 13 residues. With 10 bases clipped from V and 3 bases from J, the junction kept 7 bases outside the gene matches. Germline values: CDR1 MNHEY, CDR2 SVGAGI. CDR3 sequence: CATSDRDDTEAFF. The CDR3 DNA reads TGTGCCACTTCGGACAGGGATGACACTGAAGCTTTCTTT.

The chain's CDR3 is CASSPLGTGVQETQYF. The CDR3 coding sequence is TGTGCCAGCAGTCCCCTGGGGACAGGGGTACAAGAGACCCAGTACTTC. This chain links TRBV13 with TRBJ2-5, with 10 bases that match TRBD1. With 6 bases clipped from V and 2 bases from J, the junction kept 9 bases outside the gene matches. The germline gives CDR1 PRHDT, CDR2 FYEKMQ (reference sequence). CDR3 size: 16 residues.

The CDR3 DNA is TGTGCCAGTCAGAGTGTGGGAGAAGAAAAACTGTTTTTT. Translated, it gives CASQSVGEEKLFF. The rearrangement joins TRBV19 to TRBJ1-4; D uncertain. V lost 8 bases, J lost 8 bases, and 15 bases lay in between. Germline V gene sequence: CDR1 LNHDA, CDR2 SQIVND (reference sequence). The CDR3 is 13 amino acids.

This rearrangement joins TRBV7-3 to TRBJ2-1, with 9 bases lining up with TRBD2. V lost 2 bases to trimming and J lost 8 bases; unmatched junction nucleotides: 7. From germline, CDR1 is SGHTA and CDR2 FQGTGA. There are 15 residues in the CDR3. The CDR3 loop reads CASSLGGAGGDEQFF. In DNA form, the CDR3 reads TGTGCCAGCAGCTTAGGCGGAGCGGGGGGCGATGAGCAGTTCTTC.

This chain connects TRBV5-6 to TRBJ2-7; a possible D gene is TRBD2 (5 bases). The germline V and J ends were trimmed by 0 bases and 4 bases, with 17 bases remaining between them. CDR3 length: 16 amino acids. Germline CDR1 is SGHDT and CDR2 is YYEEEE. The CDR3 DNA reads as TGTGCCAGCAGCTTGGGGGCGGAGAGTAGAGGGTACGAGCAGTACTTC. Its translation is CASSLGAESRGYEQYF.

The V and J genes are TRBV18 and TRBJ2-1, with 7 bases fitting TRBD2. Trimming at V came to 2 bases and at J to 7 bases, leaving 14 bases not matched to a gene. The CDR3 sequence is 17 residues long. The V gene's germline CDR1 is KGHSH and CDR2 LQKENI. CDR3 region: CASSPLGSGTAPNEQFF. In DNA, the CDR3 is TGTGCCAGCTCACCATTGGGGAGCGGGACCGCACCTAATGAGCAGTTCTTC. The variable domain in full, with the rest retrieved from reference TRBV18 and TRBJ2-1, is NAGVMQNPRHLVRRRGQEARLRCSPMKGHSHVYWYRQLPEEGLKFMVYLQKENIIDESGMPKERFSAEFPKEGPSILRIQQVVRGDSAAYFCASSPLGSGTAPNEQFFGPGTRLTVL.

V usage is TRBV7-8 and J usage is TRBJ2-7; 8 bases agree with TRBD1. Losses at the gene ends were 4 bases for V and 6 bases for J; bases not matched to a gene: 11. CDR1 and CDR2 (germline): SGHVS, FQNEAQ. The CDR3 is made up of 15 amino acids. The CDR3 region has the DNA TGTGCCAGCAGCTCCCGGGGTGGTCAGGGGGCCGAGCAGTACTTC. Translated, it gives CASSSRGGQGAEQYF.